This T cell receptor (beta chain) was captured in a study of Ad26.COV2.S vaccination and SARS-CoV-2 variants. About the research overall: As a participant in COV1001, the donor was in the Ad26.COV2.S trial arm. Findings and limits, study-wide: The TCR breadth and depth analyses may have understated or missed part of the total T cell responses. Post-vaccination breadth of spike-specific CD8+ and CD4+ T cell responses was reportedly substantial. Those who received vaccine or placebo ended up with similar non-spike TCR breadth.

Concerning this clone: What it binds is unknown.

Stated treatment: some 20 received Ad26.COV2.S at low or high dose, single or two shots; roughly 5 received placebo; per-sample allocation not given. Samples came from day 63 after the first vaccine or placebo injection. The method was immunoSEQ multiplex PCR; TCRdb's version includes in-frame clones alone and lacks a portion of them. The data contain 200,000 to 300,000 clones, around 85% of them singletons. Germline V CDR1 and CDR2: SEHNR, FQNEAQ (reference sequence). There are 19 residues in the CDR3. With 1 base removed from V and 0 bases from J, the gap between germline ends came to 21 bases. The source of this sequence is a person aged 18-60 years who received the Ad26.COV2.S COVID-19 vaccine or a placebo. This chain uses TRBV7-9 with TRBJ1-2; D remains ambiguous. This sample comprised peripheral blood, obtained in a trial of Ad26.COV2.S vaccine versus placebo. CDR3 sequence: CASSLGDFDGPLTNYGYTF. The CDR3 region has the DNA TGTGCCAGCAGCTTAGGAGATTTTGACGGACCCCTTACTAACTATGGCTACACCTTC.